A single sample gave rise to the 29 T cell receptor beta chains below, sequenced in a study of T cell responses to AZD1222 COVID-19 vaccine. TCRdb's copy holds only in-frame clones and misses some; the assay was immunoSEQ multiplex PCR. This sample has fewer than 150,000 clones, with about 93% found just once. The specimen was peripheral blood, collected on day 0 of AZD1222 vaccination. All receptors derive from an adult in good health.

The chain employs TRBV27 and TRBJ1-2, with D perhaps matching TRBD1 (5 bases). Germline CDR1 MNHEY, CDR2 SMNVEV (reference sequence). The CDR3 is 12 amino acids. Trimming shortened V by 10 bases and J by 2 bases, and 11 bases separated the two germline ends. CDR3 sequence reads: CATYNRNYGYTF. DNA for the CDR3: TGTGCCACTTACAACAGGAACTATGGCTACACCTTC.

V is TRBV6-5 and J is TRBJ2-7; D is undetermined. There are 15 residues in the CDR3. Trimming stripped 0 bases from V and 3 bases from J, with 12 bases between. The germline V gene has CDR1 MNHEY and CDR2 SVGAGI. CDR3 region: CASSYSIVGIYEQYF. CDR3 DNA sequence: TGTGCCAGCAGTTACTCGATAGTGGGGATCTACGAGCAGTACTTC.

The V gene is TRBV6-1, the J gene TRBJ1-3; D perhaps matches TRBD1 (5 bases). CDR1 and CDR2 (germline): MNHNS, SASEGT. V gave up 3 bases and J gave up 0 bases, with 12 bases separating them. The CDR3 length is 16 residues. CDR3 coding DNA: TGTGCCAGCAGTGAGAGGGGACCCTTCTCTGGAAACACCATATATTTT. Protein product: CASSERGPFSGNTIYF.

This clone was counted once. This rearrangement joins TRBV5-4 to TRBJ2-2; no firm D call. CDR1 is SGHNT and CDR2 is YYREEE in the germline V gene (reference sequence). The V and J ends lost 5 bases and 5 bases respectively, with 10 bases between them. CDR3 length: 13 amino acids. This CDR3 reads CASSPPATGELFF. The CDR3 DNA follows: TGTGCCAGCAGTCCCCCGGCAACCGGGGAGCTGTTTTTT.

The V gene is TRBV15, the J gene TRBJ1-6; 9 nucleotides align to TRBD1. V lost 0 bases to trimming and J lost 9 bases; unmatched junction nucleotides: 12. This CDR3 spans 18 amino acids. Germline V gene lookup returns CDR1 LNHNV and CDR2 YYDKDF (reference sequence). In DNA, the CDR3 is TGTGCCACCAGCAGAGATAGGCCAAACAGGGGGCTAAGTTCACCCCTCCACTTT. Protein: CATSRDRPNRGLSSPLHF.

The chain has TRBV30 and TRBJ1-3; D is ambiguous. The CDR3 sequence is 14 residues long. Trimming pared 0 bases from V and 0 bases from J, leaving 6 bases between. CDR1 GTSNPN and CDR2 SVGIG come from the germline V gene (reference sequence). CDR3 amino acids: CAWSVGLSGNTIYF. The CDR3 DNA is TGTGCCTGGAGTGTAGGACTCTCTGGAAACACCATATATTTT.

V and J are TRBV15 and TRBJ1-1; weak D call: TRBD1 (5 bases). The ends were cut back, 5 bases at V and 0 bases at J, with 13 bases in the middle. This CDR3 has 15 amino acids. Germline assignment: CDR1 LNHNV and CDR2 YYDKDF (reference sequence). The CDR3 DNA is TGTGCCACCAGCGGGGCGGGAATGCTGAACACTGAAGCTTTCTTT. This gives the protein CATSGAGMLNTEAFF.

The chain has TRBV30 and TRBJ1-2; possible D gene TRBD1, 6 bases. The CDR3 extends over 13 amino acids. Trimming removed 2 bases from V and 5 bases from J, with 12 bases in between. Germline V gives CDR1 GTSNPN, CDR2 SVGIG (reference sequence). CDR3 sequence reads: CAWSLQGIYGYTF. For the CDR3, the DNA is TGTGCCTGGAGTTTACAGGGAATTTATGGCTACACCTTC.

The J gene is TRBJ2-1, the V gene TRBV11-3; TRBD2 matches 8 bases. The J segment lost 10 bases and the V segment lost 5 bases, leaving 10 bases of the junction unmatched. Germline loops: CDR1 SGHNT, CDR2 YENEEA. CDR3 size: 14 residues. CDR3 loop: CASSRTGGSREQFF. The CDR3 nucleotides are TGTGCCAGCAGCCGGACGGGGGGGTCACGAGAGCAGTTCTTC.

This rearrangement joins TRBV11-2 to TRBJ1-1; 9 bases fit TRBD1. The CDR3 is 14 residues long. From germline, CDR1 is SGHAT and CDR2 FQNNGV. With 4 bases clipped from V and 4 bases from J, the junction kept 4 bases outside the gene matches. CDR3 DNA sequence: TGTGCCAGCAGCTGGGACAGGGCGGGCACTGAAGCTTTCTTT. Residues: CASSWDRAGTEAFF.

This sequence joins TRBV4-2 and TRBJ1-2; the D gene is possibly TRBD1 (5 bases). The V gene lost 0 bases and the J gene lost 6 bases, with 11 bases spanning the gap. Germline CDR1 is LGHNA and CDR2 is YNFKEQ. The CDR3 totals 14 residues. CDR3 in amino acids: CASSQDGGFNGYTF. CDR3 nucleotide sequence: TGTGCCAGCAGCCAAGATGGGGGTTTTAATGGCTACACCTTC.

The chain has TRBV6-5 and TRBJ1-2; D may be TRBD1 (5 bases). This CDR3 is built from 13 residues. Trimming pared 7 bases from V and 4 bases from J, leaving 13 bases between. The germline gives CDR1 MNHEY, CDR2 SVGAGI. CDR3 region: CASTNQGLYGYTF. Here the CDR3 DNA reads TGTGCCAGCACCAATCAGGGTCTCTATGGCTACACCTTC.

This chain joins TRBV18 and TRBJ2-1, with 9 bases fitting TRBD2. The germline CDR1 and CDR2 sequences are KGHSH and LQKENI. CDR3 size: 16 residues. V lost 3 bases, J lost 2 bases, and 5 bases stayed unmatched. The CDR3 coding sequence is TGTGCCAGCTCACCTCTAGCGGGGAACGCCTACAATGAGCAGTTCTTC. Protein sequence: CASSPLAGNAYNEQFF.

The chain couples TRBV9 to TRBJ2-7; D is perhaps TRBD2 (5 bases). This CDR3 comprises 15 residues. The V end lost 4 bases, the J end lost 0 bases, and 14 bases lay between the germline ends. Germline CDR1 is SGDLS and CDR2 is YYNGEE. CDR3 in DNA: TGTGCCAGCAGCCCCCGGGGTAGGGACTCCTACGAGCAGTACTTC. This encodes CASSPRGRDSYEQYF.

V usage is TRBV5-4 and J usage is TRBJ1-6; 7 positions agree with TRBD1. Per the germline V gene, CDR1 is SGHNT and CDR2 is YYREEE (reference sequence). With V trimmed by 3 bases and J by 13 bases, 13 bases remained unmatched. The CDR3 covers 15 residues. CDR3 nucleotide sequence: TGTGCCAGCAGCTACGACAGGGTATCGGGGGTCCCCCTCCACTTT. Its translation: CASSYDRVSGVPLHF.

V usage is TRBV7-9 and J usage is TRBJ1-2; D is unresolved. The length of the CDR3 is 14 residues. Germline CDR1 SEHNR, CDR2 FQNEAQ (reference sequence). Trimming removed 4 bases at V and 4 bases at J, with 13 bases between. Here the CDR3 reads CASSYVGAVYGYTF. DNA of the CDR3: TGTGCCAGCAGCTATGTCGGCGCAGTCTATGGCTACACCTTC.

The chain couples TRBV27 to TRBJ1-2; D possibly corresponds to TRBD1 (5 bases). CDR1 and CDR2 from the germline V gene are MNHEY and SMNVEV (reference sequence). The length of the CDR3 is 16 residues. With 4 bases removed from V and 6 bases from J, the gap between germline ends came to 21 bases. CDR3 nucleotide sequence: TGTGCCAGCAGTTCTATAATTGGGAAGGGGAGGGATGGCTACACCTTC. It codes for CASSSIIGKGRDGYTF.

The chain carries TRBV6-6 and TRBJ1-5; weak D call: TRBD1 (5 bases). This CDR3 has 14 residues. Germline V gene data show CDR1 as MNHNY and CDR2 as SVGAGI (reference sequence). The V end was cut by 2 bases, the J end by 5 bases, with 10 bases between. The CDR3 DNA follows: TGTGCCAGCAGTTACCTGGCAGGGTATCAGCCCCAGCATTTT. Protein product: CASSYLAGYQPQHF.

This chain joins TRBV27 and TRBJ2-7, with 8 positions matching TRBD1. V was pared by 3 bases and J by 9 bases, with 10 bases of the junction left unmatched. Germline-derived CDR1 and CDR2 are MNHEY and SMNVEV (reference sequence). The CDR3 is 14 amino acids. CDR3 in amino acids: CASSFAGQALWQYF. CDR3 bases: TGTGCCAGCAGTTTCGCGGGACAGGCCTTATGGCAGTACTTC.

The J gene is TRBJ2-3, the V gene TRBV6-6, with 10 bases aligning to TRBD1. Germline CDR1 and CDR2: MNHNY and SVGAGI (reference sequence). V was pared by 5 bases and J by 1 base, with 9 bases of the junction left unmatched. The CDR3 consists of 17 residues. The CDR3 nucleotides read TGTGCCAGCAGTCTCCCAGAAGGGACAGGGGGCACAGATACGCAGTATTTT. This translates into CASSLPEGTGGTDTQYF.

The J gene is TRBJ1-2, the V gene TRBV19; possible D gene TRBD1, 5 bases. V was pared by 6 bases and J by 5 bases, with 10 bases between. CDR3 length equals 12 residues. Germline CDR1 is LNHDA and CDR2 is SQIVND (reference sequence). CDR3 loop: CASRTEVYGYTF. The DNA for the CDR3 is TGTGCCAGTAGGACAGAAGTATATGGCTACACCTTC.

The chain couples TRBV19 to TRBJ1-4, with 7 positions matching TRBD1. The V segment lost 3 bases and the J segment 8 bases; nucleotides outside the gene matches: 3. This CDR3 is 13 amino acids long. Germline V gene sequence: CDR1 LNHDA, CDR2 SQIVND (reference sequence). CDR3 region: CASSMTGKEKLFF. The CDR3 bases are TGTGCCAGTAGTATGACAGGGAAGGAAAAACTGTTTTTT.

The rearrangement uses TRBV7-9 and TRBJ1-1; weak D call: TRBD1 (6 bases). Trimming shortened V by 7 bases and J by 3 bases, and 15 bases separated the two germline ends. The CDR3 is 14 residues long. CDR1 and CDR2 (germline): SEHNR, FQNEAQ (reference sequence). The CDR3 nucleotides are TGTGCCAGCATAAACAGGGTAGATGACACTGAAGCTTTCTTT. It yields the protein CASINRVDDTEAFF.

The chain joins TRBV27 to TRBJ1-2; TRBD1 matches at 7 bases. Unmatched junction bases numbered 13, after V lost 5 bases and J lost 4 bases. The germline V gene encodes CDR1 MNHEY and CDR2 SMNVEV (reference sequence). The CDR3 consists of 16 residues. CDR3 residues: CASSPSGGELGYGYTF. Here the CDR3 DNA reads TGTGCCAGCAGTCCCTCAGGGGGTGAGCTCGGCTATGGCTACACCTTC.

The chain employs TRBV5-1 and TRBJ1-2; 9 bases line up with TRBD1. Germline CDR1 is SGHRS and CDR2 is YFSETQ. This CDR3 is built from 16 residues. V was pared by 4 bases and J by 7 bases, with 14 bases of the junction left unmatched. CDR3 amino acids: CASSPRENRGPGGYTF. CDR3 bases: TGCGCCAGCAGCCCTAGGGAAAACAGGGGGCCGGGTGGCTACACCTTC.

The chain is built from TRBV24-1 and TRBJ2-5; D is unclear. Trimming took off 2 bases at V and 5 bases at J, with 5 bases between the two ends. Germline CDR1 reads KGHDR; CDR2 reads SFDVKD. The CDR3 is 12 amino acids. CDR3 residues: CATSDSGETQYF. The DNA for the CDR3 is TGTGCCACCAGTGATTCGGGCGAGACCCAGTACTTC.

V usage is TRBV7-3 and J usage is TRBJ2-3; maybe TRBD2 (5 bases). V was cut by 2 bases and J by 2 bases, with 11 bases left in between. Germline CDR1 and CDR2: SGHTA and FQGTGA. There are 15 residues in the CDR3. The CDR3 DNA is TGTGCCAGCAGCTTAGGGTACGGGGACACAGATACGCAGTATTTT. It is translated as CASSLGYGDTDTQYF.

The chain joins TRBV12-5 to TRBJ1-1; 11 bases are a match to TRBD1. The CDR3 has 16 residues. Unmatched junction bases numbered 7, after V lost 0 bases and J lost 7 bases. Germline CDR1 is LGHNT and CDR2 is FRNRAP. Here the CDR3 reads CASGLVWDRGNYEAFF. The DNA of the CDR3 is TGTGCTAGTGGTTTGGTTTGGGACAGGGGGAATTATGAAGCTTTCTTT.

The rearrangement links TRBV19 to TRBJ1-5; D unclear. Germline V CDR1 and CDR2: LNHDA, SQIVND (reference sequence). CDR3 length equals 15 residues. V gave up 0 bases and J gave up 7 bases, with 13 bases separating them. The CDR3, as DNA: TGTGCCAGTAGTATAGATCCCCGATCGGGACAGCCCCAGCATTTT. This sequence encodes CASSIDPRSGQPQHF.